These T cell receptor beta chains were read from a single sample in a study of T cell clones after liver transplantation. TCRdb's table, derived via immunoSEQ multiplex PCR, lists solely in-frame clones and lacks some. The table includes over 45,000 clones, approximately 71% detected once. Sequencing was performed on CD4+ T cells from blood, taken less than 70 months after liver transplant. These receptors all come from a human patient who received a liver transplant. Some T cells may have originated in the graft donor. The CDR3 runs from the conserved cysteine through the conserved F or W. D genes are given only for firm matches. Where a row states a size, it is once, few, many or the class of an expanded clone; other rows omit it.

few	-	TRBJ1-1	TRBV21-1	CASSLSRRQGNEAFF	TGTGCCAGCAGCCTCAGCAGGAGACAGGGGAATGAAGCTTTCTTT
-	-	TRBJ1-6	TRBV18	CASSPQEDSPLHF	TGTGCCAGCTCACCACAGGAGGATTCACCCCTCCACTTT
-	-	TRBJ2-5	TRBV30	CAWSVLGGTAQETQYF	TGTGCCTGGAGTGTACTTGGAGGGACCGCCCAAGAGACCCAGTACTTC
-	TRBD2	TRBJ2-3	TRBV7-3	CASSLQSGTSGGDTQYF	TGTGCCAGCAGCCTCCAATCCGGGACTAGCGGGGGAGATACGCAGTATTTT
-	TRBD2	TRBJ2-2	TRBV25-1	CASRIERGRNTGELFF	TGTGCCAGCAGAATAGAGCGGGGGAGGAACACCGGGGAGCTGTTTTTT
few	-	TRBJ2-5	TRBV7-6	CASSSPLLGETQYF	TGTGCCAGCAGCTCCCCCCTGCTCGGAGAGACCCAGTACTTC
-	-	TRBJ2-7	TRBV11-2	CASSLDAGRSDF	TGTGCCAGCAGCTTAGACGCGGGGAGGTCGGACTTC
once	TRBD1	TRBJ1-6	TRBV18	CASSATGTEDSPLHF	TGTGCCAGCTCAGCCACGGGGACAGAGGATTCACCCCTCCACTTT
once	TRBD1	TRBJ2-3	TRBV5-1	CASSTGTGQERDTQYF	TGCGCCAGCAGCACAGGCACGGGACAGGAAAGGGATACGCAGTATTTT
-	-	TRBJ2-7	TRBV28	CASRRGYHEQYF	TGTGCCAGCAGGAGGGGGTACCACGAGCAGTACTTC
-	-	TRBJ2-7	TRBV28	CASSPLGLGNGGFEQYF	TGTGCCAGCAGCCCATTGGGGCTAGGAAATGGGGGATTCGAGCAGTACTTC
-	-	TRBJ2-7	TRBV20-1	CSVRGAYEQYF	TGCAGTGTCAGAGGGGCCTACGAGCAGTACTTC
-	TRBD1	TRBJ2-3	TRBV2	CASSEAGSRQGAYTQYF	TGTGCCAGCAGTGAAGCGGGCTCACGACAGGGTGCATATACGCAGTATTTT
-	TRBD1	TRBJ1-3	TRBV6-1	CASSGYDRAGNTIYF	TGTGCCAGCAGTGGCTACGACAGGGCTGGAAACACCATATATTTT
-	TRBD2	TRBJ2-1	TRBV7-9	CASSLGHPSGVNNEQFF	TGTGCCAGCAGCTTAGGCCACCCTAGCGGTGTAAACAATGAGCAGTTCTTC
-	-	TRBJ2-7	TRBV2	CASSEGYRVKHEQYF	TGTGCCAGCAGTGAAGGGTACAGGGTTAAACACGAGCAGTACTTC
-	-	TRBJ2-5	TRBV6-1	CASSLDWGTQYF	TGTGCCAGCAGTCTGGACTGGGGGACCCAGTACTTC
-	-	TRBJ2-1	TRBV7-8	CASSPRPGPLYNEQFF	TGTGCCAGCAGCCCTAGACCGGGTCCCCTCTACAATGAGCAGTTCTTC
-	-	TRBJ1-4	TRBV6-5	CASTLKAGTNEKLFF	TGTGCCAGCACCTTGAAGGCAGGGACAAACGAAAAACTGTTTTTT
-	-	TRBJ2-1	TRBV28	CASRERVESYNEQFF	TGTGCCAGCAGGGAACGTGTGGAGTCCTACAATGAGCAGTTCTTC
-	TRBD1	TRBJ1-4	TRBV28	CASSLMGTGNEKLFF	TGTGCCAGCAGTTTAATGGGGACAGGCAATGAAAAACTGTTTTTT
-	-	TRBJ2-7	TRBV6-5	CASSYSSGGDEQYF	TGTGCCAGCAGTTACTCGTCCGGGGGCGACGAGCAGTACTTC
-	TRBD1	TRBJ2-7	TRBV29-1	CSGTGQGFEQYF	TGCAGCGGTACGGGACAGGGGTTCGAGCAGTACTTC
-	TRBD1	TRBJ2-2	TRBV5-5	CASSSTAGGSGELFF	TGTGCCAGCAGCTCAACGGCAGGGGGATCCGGGGAGCTGTTTTTT